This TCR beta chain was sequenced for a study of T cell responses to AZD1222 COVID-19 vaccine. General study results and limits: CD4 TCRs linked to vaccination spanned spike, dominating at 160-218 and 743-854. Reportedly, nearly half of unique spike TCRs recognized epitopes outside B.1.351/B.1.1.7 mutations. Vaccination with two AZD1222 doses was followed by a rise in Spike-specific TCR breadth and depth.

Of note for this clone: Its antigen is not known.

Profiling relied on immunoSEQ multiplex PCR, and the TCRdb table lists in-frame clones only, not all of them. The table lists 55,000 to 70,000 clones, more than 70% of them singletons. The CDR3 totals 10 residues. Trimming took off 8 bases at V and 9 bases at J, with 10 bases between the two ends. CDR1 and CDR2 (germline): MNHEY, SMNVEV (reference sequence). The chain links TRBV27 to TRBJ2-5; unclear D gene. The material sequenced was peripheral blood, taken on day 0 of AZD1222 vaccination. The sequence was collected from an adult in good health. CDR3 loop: CASAGVAQYF. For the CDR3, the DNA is TGTGCCAGCGCCGGAGTGGCCCAGTACTTC.